This TCR beta chain is from a study of blood T cell repertoires in COVID-19. Study in general: Italy, Spain and the United States were the sources of the convalescent and acute COVID-19 samples. From T cells, B-cell-depleted T cells, or PBMCs came the material, which was cDNA or gDNA.

Clones were sequenced by immunoSEQ multiplex PCR, and TCRdb holds only the in-frame ones, with some missing. The sample lists about 480,000 clones, 85% to 90% occurring once. Seattle's enrolled individuals joined amid active infection and were then monitored longitudinally. The TCR was taken from a woman aged 45-65 years with COVID-19, enrolled during active disease. Sample: peripheral blood.

CDR3 in amino acids: CASKRQGWGTEAFF. In DNA form, the CDR3 reads TGTGCCAGCAAAAGACAGGGGTGGGGGACTGAAGCTTTCTTT. The J gene is TRBJ1-1, the V gene TRBV6-5; TRBD1 aligns across 8 bases. With V trimmed by 7 bases and J by 5 bases, 9 bases remained unmatched. CDR1 is MNHEY, CDR2 SVGAGI, per germline. This CDR3 is 14 amino acids long.